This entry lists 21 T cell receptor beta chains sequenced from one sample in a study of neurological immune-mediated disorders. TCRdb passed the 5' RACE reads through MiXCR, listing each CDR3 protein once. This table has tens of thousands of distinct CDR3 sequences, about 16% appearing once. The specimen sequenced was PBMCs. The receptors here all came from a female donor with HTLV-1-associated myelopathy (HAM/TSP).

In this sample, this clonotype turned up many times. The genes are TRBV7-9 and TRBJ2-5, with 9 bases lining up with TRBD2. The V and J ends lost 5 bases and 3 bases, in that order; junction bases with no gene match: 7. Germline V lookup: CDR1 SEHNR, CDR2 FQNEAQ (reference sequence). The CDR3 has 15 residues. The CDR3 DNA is TGTGCCAGCAGCGCGATCCTAGCGGGGAAAGAGACCCAGTACTTC. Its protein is CASSAILAGKETQYF. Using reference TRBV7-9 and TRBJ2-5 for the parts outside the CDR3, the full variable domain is DTGVSQNPRHKITKRGQNVTFRCDPISEHNRLYWYRQTLGQGPEFLTYFQNEAQLEKSRLLSDRFSAERPKGSFSTLEIQRTEQGDSAMYLCASSAILAGKETQYFGPGTRLLVL.

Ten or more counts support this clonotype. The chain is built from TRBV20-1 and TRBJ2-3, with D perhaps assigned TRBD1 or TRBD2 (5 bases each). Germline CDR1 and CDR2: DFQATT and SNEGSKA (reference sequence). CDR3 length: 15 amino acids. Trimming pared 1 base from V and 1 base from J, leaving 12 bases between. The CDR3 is CSARGGTGGTDTQYF. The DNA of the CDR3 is TGCAGTGCTAGAGGGGGGACGGGTGGCACAGATACGCAGTATTTT.

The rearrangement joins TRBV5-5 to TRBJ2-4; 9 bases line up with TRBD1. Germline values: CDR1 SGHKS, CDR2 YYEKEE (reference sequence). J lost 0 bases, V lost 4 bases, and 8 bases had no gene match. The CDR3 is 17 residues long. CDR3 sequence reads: CASSGVDRGLAKNIQYF. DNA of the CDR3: TGTGCCAGCAGCGGGGTGGACAGGGGCCTAGCCAAAAACATTCAGTACTTC.

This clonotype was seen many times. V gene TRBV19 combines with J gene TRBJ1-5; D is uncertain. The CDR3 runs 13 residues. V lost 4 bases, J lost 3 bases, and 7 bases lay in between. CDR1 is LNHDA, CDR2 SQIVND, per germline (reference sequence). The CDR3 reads CASSTSLNQPQHF. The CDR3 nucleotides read TGTGCCAGTAGTACCTCTCTCAATCAGCCCCAGCATTTT.

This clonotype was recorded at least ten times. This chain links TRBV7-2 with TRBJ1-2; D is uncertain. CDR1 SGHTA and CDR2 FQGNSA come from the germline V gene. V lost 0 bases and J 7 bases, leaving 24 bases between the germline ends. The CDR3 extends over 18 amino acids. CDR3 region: CASSLAPHVRVHGLGYTF. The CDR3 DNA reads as TGTGCCAGCAGCTTAGCCCCCCACGTCCGGGTCCATGGGCTTGGCTACACCTTC.

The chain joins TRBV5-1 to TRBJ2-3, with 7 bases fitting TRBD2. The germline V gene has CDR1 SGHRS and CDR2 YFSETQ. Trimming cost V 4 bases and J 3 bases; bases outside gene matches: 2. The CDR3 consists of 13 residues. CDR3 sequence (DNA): TGCGCCAGCAGCAGGCGGGGGACAGATACGCAGTATTTT. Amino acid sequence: CASSRRGTDTQYF.

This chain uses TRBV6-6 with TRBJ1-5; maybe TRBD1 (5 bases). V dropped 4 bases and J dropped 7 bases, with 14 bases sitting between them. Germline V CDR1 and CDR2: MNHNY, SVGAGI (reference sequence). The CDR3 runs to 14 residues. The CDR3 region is CASSSLGLYQPQHF. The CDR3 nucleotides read TGTGCCAGCAGTTCACTGGGGCTTTACCAGCCCCAGCATTTT.

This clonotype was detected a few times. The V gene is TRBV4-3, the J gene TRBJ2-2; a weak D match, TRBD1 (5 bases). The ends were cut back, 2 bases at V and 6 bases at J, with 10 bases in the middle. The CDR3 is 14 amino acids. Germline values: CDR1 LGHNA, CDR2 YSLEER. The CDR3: CASSQQGFPGELFF. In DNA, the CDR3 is TGCGCCAGCAGCCAACAGGGCTTTCCCGGGGAGCTGTTTTTT.

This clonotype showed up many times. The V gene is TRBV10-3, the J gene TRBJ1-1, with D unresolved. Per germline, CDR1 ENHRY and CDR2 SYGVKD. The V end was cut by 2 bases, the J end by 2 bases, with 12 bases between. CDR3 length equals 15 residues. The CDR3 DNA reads TGTGCCATCAGTGAGCCGAAGCGGGGAAACACTGAAGCTTTCTTT. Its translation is CAISEPKRGNTEAFF.

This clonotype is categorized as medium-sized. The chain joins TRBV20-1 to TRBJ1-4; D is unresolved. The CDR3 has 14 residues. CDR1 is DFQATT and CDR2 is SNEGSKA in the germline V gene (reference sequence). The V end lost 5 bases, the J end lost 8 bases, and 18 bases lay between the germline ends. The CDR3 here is CSAPDPREREKLFF. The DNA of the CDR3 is TGCAGTGCTCCTGATCCCCGAGAGCGAGAAAAACTGTTTTTT.

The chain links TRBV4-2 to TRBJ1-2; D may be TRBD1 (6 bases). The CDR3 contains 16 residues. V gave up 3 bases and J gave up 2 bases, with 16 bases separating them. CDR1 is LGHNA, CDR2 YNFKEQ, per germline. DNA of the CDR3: TGTGCCAGCAGCCACCGGGACAAGGTTCTGAACTATGGCTACACCTTC. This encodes CASSHRDKVLNYGYTF.

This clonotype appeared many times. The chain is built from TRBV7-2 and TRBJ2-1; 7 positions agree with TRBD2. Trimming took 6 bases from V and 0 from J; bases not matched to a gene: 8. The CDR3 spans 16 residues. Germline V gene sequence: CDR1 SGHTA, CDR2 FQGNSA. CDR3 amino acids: CASSRDYQSSYNEQFF. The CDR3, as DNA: TGTGCCAGCAGTAGGGACTACCAATCCTCCTACAATGAGCAGTTCTTC.

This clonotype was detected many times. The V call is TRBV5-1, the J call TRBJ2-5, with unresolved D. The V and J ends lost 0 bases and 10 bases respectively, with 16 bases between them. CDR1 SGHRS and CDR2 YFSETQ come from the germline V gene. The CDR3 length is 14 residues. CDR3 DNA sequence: TGCGCCAGCAGCTTGGGTCGGCCGTCGGACCTCCAGTACTTC. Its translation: CASSLGRPSDLQYF. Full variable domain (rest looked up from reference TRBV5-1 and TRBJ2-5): KAGVTQTPRYLIKTRGQQVTLSCSPISGHRSVSWYQQTPGQGLQFLFEYFSETQRNKGNFPGRFSGRQFSNSRSEMNVSTLELGDSALYLCASSLGRPSDLQYFGPGTRLLVL.

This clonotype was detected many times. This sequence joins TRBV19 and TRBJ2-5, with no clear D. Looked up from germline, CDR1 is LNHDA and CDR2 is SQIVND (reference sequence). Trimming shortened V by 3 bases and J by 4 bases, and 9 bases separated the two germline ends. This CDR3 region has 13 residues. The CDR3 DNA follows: TGTGCCAGTAGTATTAGGTGGGCAGAGACCCAGTACTTC. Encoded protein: CASSIRWAETQYF.

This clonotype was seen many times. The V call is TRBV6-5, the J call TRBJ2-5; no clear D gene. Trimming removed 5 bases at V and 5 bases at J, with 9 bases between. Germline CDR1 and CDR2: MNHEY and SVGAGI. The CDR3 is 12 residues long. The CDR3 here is CASSISGETQYF. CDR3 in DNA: TGTGCCAGCAGTATAAGTGGGGAGACCCAGTACTTC.

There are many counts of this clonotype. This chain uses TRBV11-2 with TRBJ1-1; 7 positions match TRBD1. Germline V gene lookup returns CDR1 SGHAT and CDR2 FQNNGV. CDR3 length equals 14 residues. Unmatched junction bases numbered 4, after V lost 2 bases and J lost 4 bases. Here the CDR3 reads CASSLNRGVTEAFF. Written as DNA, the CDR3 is TGTGCCAGCAGCTTAAACAGGGGCGTCACTGAAGCTTTCTTT. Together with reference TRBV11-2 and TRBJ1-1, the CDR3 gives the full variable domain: EAGVAQSPRYKIIEKRQSVAFWCNPISGHATLYWYQQILGQGPKLLIQFQNNGVVDDSQLPKDRFSAERLKGVDSTLKIQPAKLEDSAVYLCASSLNRGVTEAFFGQGTRLTVV.

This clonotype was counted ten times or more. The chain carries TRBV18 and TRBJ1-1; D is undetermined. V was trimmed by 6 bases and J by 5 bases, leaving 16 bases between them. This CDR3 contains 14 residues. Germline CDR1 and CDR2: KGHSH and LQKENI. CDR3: CASSPGPTGTEAFF. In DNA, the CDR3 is TGTGCCAGCTCCCCCGGGCCAACGGGTACTGAAGCTTTCTTT.

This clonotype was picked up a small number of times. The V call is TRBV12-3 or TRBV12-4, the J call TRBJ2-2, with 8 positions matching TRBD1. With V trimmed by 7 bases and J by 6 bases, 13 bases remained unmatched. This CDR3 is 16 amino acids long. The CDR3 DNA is TGTGCCAGCACCGAGGGAGGACAGGGTCTAGCCGGGGAGCTGTTTTTT. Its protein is CASTEGGQGLAGELFF.

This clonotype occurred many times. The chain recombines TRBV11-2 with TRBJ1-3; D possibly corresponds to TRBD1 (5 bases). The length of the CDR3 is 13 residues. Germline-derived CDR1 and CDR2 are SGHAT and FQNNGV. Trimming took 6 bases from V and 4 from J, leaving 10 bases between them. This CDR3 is CASRRGVGNTIYF. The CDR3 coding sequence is TGTGCCAGCAGGAGAGGGGTCGGAAACACCATATATTTT.

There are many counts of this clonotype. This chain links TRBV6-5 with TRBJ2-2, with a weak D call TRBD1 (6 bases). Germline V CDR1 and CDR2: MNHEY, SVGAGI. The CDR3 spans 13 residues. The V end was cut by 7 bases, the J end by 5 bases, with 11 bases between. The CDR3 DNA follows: TGTGCCAGCACCCGGGACAATACCGGGGAGCTGTTTTTT. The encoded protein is CASTRDNTGELFF.

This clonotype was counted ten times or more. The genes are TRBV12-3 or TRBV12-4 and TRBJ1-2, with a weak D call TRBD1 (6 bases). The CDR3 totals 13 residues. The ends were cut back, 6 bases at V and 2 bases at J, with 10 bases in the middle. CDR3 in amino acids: CASSLTGNYGYTF. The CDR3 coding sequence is TGTGCCAGCAGCCTTACAGGGAACTATGGCTACACCTTC.